This T cell receptor beta chain was found in a study of OX40 agonist ivuxolimab in advanced cancers. Assay: immunoSEQ multiplex PCR; the TCRdb copy retains only in-frame clones and omits some. The sample has 85,000 to 100,000 clones; around 82% are singletons. The V gene lost 1 base and the J gene lost 7 bases, with 22 bases spanning the gap. This CDR3 comprises 17 residues. Germline V gene sequence: CDR1 MDHEN, CDR2 SYDVKM. The J gene is TRBJ2-5, the V gene TRBV28, with D tentatively TRBD2 (8 bases). The clonotype was recovered from an adult with an advanced solid tumor such as melanoma, head and neck, liver or kidney cancer. The source material was CD4+ or CD8+ T cells sorted from blood, sampled in a trial of the OX40 agonist ivuxolimab. The CDR3 region has the DNA TGTGCCAGCAGTTTATATGTAGCTAGCGGGCAGGGGGGGACCCAGTACTTC. It yields the protein CASSLYVASGQGGTQYF.